The 15 T cell receptor beta chains below come from one sample, sequenced in a study of long-term antiretroviral therapy in people with HIV. immunoSEQ v3.0 was run at survey level. Using immunoSEQ multiplex PCR, the repertoire was profiled, and TCRdb retains in-frame clones only, with some absent. Seen here are some 21,000 clones, 88% observed once, and the top ten hold about 3.7%. The starting material was unsorted PBMCs, obtained 2.3 years after starting antiretroviral therapy. These receptors all stem from a man in his sixties with HIV.

The chain employs TRBV18 and TRBJ2-2; D remains unclear. There are 16 residues in the CDR3. V lost 0 bases, J lost 1 base, and 9 bases lay in between. Germline lookup yields CDR1 KGHSH and CDR2 LQKENI. CDR3 region: CASSPPRGWNTGELFF. CDR3 sequence (DNA): TGTGCCAGCTCACCACCGCGCGGCTGGAACACCGGGGAGCTGTTTTTT. The variable domain in full, with the rest retrieved from reference TRBV18 and TRBJ2-2, is NAGVMQNPRHLVRRRGQEARLRCSPMKGHSHVYWYRQLPEEGLKFMVYLQKENIIDESGMPKERFSAEFPKEGPSILRIQQVVRGDSAAYFCASSPPRGWNTGELFFGEGSRLTVL.

The chain links TRBV10-2 to TRBJ1-6; no reliable D call. Germline V gene data show CDR1 as WSHSY and CDR2 as SAAADI. CDR3 length: 14 residues. V shed 3 bases and J shed 5 bases, with 8 bases lying between them. The CDR3 DNA follows: TGCGCCAGCAGTGACAGATCTAATAATTCACCCCTCCACTTT. This translates into CASSDRSNNSPLHF.

This rearrangement joins TRBV27 to TRBJ2-1, with 10 nucleotides matching TRBD2. Germline CDR1 MNHEY, CDR2 SMNVEV (reference sequence). The V and J ends lost 1 base and 5 bases, in that order; junction bases with no gene match: 11. This CDR3 spans 18 amino acids. CDR3 amino acids: CASSLYGPLAGPNNEQFF. In DNA form, the CDR3 reads TGTGCCAGCAGTTTATATGGCCCACTAGCGGGACCCAACAATGAGCAGTTCTTC.

This chain joins TRBV5-6 and TRBJ2-1; D tentatively fits TRBD1 or TRBD2 (6 bases each). Germline CDR1 is SGHDT and CDR2 is YYEEEE. Trimming shortened V by 7 bases and J by 2 bases, and 10 bases separated the two germline ends. The CDR3 totals 13 residues. The chain's CDR3 is CASWGATYNEQFF. The CDR3 DNA follows: TGTGCCAGCTGGGGGGCCACCTACAATGAGCAGTTCTTC.

The chain carries TRBV29-1 and TRBJ2-5, with D uncertain. Trimming cost V 2 bases and J 4 bases, with 11 bases left between them. This CDR3 contains 13 residues. Germline values: CDR1 SQVTM, CDR2 ANQGSEA. CDR3 sequence: CSVERYRGETQYF. CDR3 in DNA: TGCAGCGTTGAAAGGTACAGAGGAGAGACCCAGTACTTC. The whole variable domain, filled in from reference TRBV29-1 and TRBJ2-5, reads SAVISQKPSRDICQRGTSLTIQCQVDSQVTMMFWYRQQPGQSLTLIATANQGSEATYESGFVIDKFPISRPNLTFSTLTVSNMSPEDSSIYLCSVERYRGETQYFGPGTRLLVL.

The chain recombines TRBV5-1 with TRBJ2-3, with TRBD2 matching 8 bases. The CDR3 has 16 residues. Germline V gives CDR1 SGHRS, CDR2 YFSETQ. Trimming cost V 0 bases and J 4 bases; bases outside gene matches: 7. The CDR3 DNA is TGCGCCAGCAGCTTGGGATCGGGGGGGGACGCAGATACGCAGTATTTT. Translation: CASSLGSGGDADTQYF.

The chain uses TRBV25-1 and TRBJ1-1; TRBD1 aligns across 7 bases. V dropped 6 bases and J dropped 4; count of bases not matched to a gene: 8. The CDR3 spans 14 residues. Germline V CDR1 and CDR2: MGHDK, SYGVNS. The CDR3 reads CASRRQGGTTEAFF. CDR3 in DNA: TGTGCCAGCAGAAGACAGGGCGGGACCACTGAAGCTTTCTTT.

The gene calls are TRBV7-2 and TRBJ1-2, with 7 nucleotides matching TRBD1. The CDR3 consists of 14 residues. The germline V gene has CDR1 SGHTA and CDR2 FQGNSA. Trimming cost V 4 bases and J 3 bases; bases outside gene matches: 5. CDR3 region: CASSYRQGDYGYTF. The CDR3 nucleotides are TGTGCCAGCAGCTATAGACAGGGCGACTATGGCTACACCTTC.

The CDR3 loop reads CASSYRLAGDQETQYF. In nucleotides, the CDR3 is TGTGCCAGCAGTTACCGACTAGCGGGAGATCAAGAGACCCAGTACTTC. The chain joins TRBV27 to TRBJ2-5, with 12 bases identical to TRBD2. The CDR3 loop spans 16 amino acids. With 4 bases clipped from V and 2 bases from J, the junction kept 5 bases outside the gene matches. The germline CDR1 and CDR2 sequences are MNHEY and SMNVEV (reference sequence).

This clone was seen only a few times. The genes are TRBV5-4 and TRBJ1-5; D is unclear. The CDR3 is 16 residues long. The V end lost 0 bases, the J end lost 1 base, and 11 bases lay between the germline ends. CDR1 SGHNT and CDR2 YYREEE come from the germline V gene (reference sequence). The CDR3 DNA sequence: TGTGCCAGCAGCTTGGGGCCCTCAGTGAGCAATCAGCCCCAGCATTTT. As protein: CASSLGPSVSNQPQHF.

The chain's CDR3 is CASSLGHSEQYF. CDR3 nucleotides: TGCGCCAGCAGCTTGGGACACTCCGAGCAGTACTTC. The chain has TRBV5-1 and TRBJ2-7, with no clear D. Looked up from germline, CDR1 is SGHRS and CDR2 is YFSETQ. V was trimmed by 0 bases and J by 6 bases, leaving 7 bases between them. This CDR3 has 12 amino acids.

Regarding this clone: The sample holds other DNA sequences that translate to the same CDR3. The rearrangement links TRBV6-5 to TRBJ1-2, with a tentative D call TRBD1 (6 bases). The V gene lost 5 bases and the J gene lost 5 bases, with 9 bases spanning the gap. Germline V gene data show CDR1 as MNHEY and CDR2 as SVGAGI. The CDR3 runs 12 residues. Written as DNA, the CDR3 is TGTGCCAGCAGTCCAACAGGGTATGGCTACACCTTC. Translating it yields CASSPTGYGYTF.

This chain links TRBV10-1 with TRBJ2-5; 7 bases agree with TRBD1. Germline values: CDR1 WNHNN, CDR2 SYGVQD (reference sequence). There are 14 residues in the CDR3. The V gene end was trimmed by 5 bases and the J gene end by 2 bases; junction bases not matched to a gene: 5. The CDR3 DNA sequence: TGCGCCAGCAGTTCGGGACAGATACAAGAGACCCAGTACTTC. Translated: CASSSGQIQETQYF.

This clone was seen a single time. The CDR3 region has the DNA TGCGCCAGCAGCTGGGGGACAGGGTCCTACGAGCAGTACTTC. Its translation is CASSWGTGSYEQYF. J is TRBJ2-7 and V is TRBV5-1; 9 bases map to TRBD1. CDR1 and CDR2 from the germline V gene are SGHRS and YFSETQ. Trimming cost V 3 bases and J 1 base; bases outside gene matches: 2. The CDR3 has 14 residues.

The chain carries TRBV2 and TRBJ2-6, with a possible D match to TRBD2 (6 bases). V was cut by 0 bases and J by 8 bases, with 14 bases left in between. Germline V CDR1 and CDR2: SNHLY, FYNNEI. The CDR3 sequence is 16 residues long. CDR3 in amino acids: CASSEAGPGTPNVLTF. The CDR3 DNA sequence: TGTGCCAGCAGTGAAGCGGGACCCGGGACTCCCAACGTCCTGACTTTC.